This T cell receptor (beta chain) was captured in a study of cytomegalovirus exposure and HLA in healthy donors. Repertoires were generated with immunoSEQ multiplex PCR, while TCRdb's copy carries only in-frame clones and drops some. The repertoire holds 150,000 to 200,000 clones, 80% to 85% seen once, with 0.95% to 1.5% in the top ten. The CDR3 extends over 11 amino acids. The ends were cut back, 3 bases at V and 5 bases at J, with 4 bases in the middle. Per the germline V gene, CDR1 is KGHSH and CDR2 is LQKENI. Regarding this clone: Additional DNA sequences in this sample encode the identical CDR3.

The chain recombines TRBV18 with TRBJ2-5; no clear D. Sequencing used PBMCs. The TCR sequence derives from a woman aged 30 to 39 in good health and CMV-seronegative. The CDR3, as DNA: TGTGCCAGCTCACCGAGGGAGACCCAGTACTTC. Translated, it gives CASSPRETQYF. The whole variable domain, filled in from reference TRBV18 and TRBJ2-5, reads NAGVMQNPRHLVRRRGQEARLRCSPMKGHSHVYWYRQLPEEGLKFMVYLQKENIIDESGMPKERFSAEFPKEGPSILRIQQVVRGDSAAYFCASSPRETQYFGPGTRLLVL.